Below are 29 T cell receptor beta chains sequenced from a single sample in a study of CD8+ T cells in alopecia areata. Following RNA extraction, reverse transcription yielded cDNA that acted as the sequencing template. Generated by immunoSEQ multiplex PCR, the TCRdb table keeps only in-frame clones and is missing some. Here the sample spans 100,000 to 150,000 clones, 58% being singletons. Source: CD4+ T cells sorted from blood, taken at week 0. The origin of the receptors is a human donor with alopecia areata.

The chain has TRBV4-3 and TRBJ2-3; the D is unclear. Germline V gene data show CDR1 as LGHNA and CDR2 as YSLEER. V lost 3 bases, J lost 2 bases, and 6 bases lay in between. CDR3 length equals 13 residues. This CDR3 reads CASSHSDTDTQYF. For the CDR3, the DNA is TGCGCCAGCAGCCACTCCGACACAGATACGCAGTATTTT.

This clone was observed a handful of times. This chain uses TRBV5-1 with TRBJ2-3; 11 bases map to TRBD2. V dropped 4 bases and J dropped 3; count of bases not matched to a gene: 4. Germline V gives CDR1 SGHRS, CDR2 YFSETQ. The CDR3 totals 15 residues. CDR3 sequence (DNA): TGCGCCAGCAGCATCGTAGCGGGAGGGACAGATACGCAGTATTTT. Its translation: CASSIVAGGTDTQYF.

This clone was observed a few times. The V gene is TRBV7-9, the J gene TRBJ2-7; D perhaps matches TRBD1 (6 bases). The CDR3 extends over 15 amino acids. V dropped 1 base and J dropped 5 bases, with 15 bases sitting between them. From germline, CDR1 is SEHNR and CDR2 FQNEAQ (reference sequence). CDR3 sequence (DNA): TGTGCCAGCAGCTTAGATCAGCAGGGGCGAAACGAGCAGTACTTC. Encoded protein: CASSLDQQGRNEQYF.

The chain has TRBV2 and TRBJ1-2, with D possibly matching TRBD1 (5 bases). V was clipped by 5 bases and J by 8 bases, with 21 bases between them. This CDR3 comprises 15 residues. The V gene's germline CDR1 is SNHLY and CDR2 FYNNEI. CDR3: CASSPVRGAARGYTF. The CDR3 nucleotides are TGTGCCAGCAGTCCGGTCCGAGGGGCCGCTAGAGGCTACACCTTC.

The J gene is TRBJ1-1, the V gene TRBV30; the D is unclear. Germline assignment: CDR1 GTSNPN and CDR2 SVGIG (reference sequence). Between the trimmed V and J ends, which lost 0 bases and 1 base, there was a span of 12 bases. The CDR3 loop spans 15 amino acids. CDR3 coding DNA: TGTGCCTGGAGTGTAGGCCCCAGTACGAACACTGAAGCTTTCTTT. It is translated as CAWSVGPSTNTEAFF. The variable domain in full, completed from reference TRBV30 and TRBJ1-1, reads SQTIHQWPATLVQPVGSPLSLECTVEGTSNPNLYWYRQAAGRGLQLLFYSVGIGQISSEVPQNLSASRPQDRQFILSSKKLLLSDSGFYLCAWSVGPSTNTEAFFGQGTRLTVV.

In DNA, the CDR3 is TGTGCCAGCAGCATCCAAGAGACCCAGTACTTC. Amino acids: CASSIQETQYF. The chain couples TRBV11-2 to TRBJ2-5; D gene ambiguous. CDR3 size: 11 residues. V was cut by 5 bases and J by 1 base, with 2 bases left in between. CDR1 is SGHAT, CDR2 FQNNGV, per germline.

This clone was counted only a few times. V gene TRBV7-9 combines with J gene TRBJ2-1; D tentatively reads TRBD1 or TRBD2 (5 bases each). The CDR3 runs to 16 residues. Trimming shortened V by 3 bases and J by 5 bases, and 17 bases separated the two germline ends. CDR1 is SEHNR and CDR2 is FQNEAQ in the germline V gene (reference sequence). The DNA for the CDR3 is TGTGCCAGCAGCTTTGGGGGACCCGGGCCTAACAATGAGCAGTTCTTC. This translates into CASSFGGPGPNNEQFF.

V gene TRBV5-1 combines with J gene TRBJ2-3; TRBD2 might be the D (6 bases). V lost 5 bases to trimming and J lost 2 bases, with 12 bases between them. The CDR3 has 14 residues. The V gene's germline CDR1 is SGHRS and CDR2 YFSETQ. Written as DNA, the CDR3 is TGCGCCAGCAGTTTCGGGAGCGACACAGATACGCAGTATTTT. Protein sequence: CASSFGSDTDTQYF. The whole variable domain, remainder taken from reference TRBV5-1 and TRBJ2-3, is KAGVTQTPRYLIKTRGQQVTLSCSPISGHRSVSWYQQTPGQGLQFLFEYFSETQRNKGNFPGRFSGRQFSNSRSEMNVSTLELGDSALYLCASSFGSDTDTQYFGPGTRLTVL.

The chain has TRBV7-9 and TRBJ2-1; weak D call: TRBD1 (7 bases). The CDR3 runs 15 residues. V lost 7 bases and J lost 10, with 23 bases in between. Germline V gives CDR1 SEHNR, CDR2 FQNEAQ (reference sequence). The chain's CDR3 is CASTFFSGGQKEQFF. The DNA of the CDR3 is TGTGCCAGCACCTTCTTCTCAGGGGGGCAAAAGGAGCAGTTCTTC.

This clone has more than one count but fewer than ten. The rearrangement uses TRBV29-1 and TRBJ1-5; weak D call: TRBD1 (5 bases). V gave up 6 bases and J gave up 4 bases, with 16 bases separating them. The germline V gene encodes CDR1 SQVTM and CDR2 ANQGSEA. This CDR3 contains 14 residues. The CDR3 region has the DNA TGCAGCGTGGAAAACCGGGACGATAATCAGCCCCAGCATTTT. Translation gives CSVENRDDNQPQHF.

The chain recombines TRBV19 with TRBJ2-2; D remains unclear. V was shortened by 0 bases and J by 3 bases, with 5 bases between the two germline ends. CDR3 size: 14 residues. CDR1 LNHDA and CDR2 SQIVND come from the germline V gene (reference sequence). In nucleotides, the CDR3 is TGTGCCAGTAGTATAGATGGCTACACCGGGGAGCTGTTTTTT. It encodes CASSIDGYTGELFF. The whole variable domain, filled in from reference TRBV19 and TRBJ2-2, reads DGGITQSPKYLFRKEGQNVTLSCEQNLNHDAMYWYRQDPGQGLRLIYYSQIVNDFQKGDIAEGYSVSREKKESFPLTVTSAQKNPTAFYLCASSIDGYTGELFFGEGSRLTVL.

A few counts support this clone. V usage is TRBV7-3 and J usage is TRBJ2-7, with 10 bases that match TRBD2. In germline, CDR1 is SGHTA, CDR2 FQGTGA. With 6 bases clipped from V and 7 bases from J, the junction kept 18 bases outside the gene matches. The CDR3 is 17 amino acids. CDR3 coding DNA: TGTGCCAGCAGTCCCCCCGGAGCGGGGGGGCTCCCCCATGAGCAGTACTTC. As protein: CASSPPGAGGLPHEQYF.

This clone has a handful of counts. The CDR3 coding sequence is TGCGCCAGCAGTCAAGTTTGGAGGGACAGGTGCTACAATGAGCAGTTCTTC. Protein sequence: CASSQVWRDRCYNEQFF. This chain uses TRBV23-1 with TRBJ2-1; 8 bases match TRBD1. TRBV23-1 is marked as an open reading frame, function uncertain. There are 17 residues in the CDR3. Trimming cost V 2 bases and J 3 bases; bases outside gene matches: 9.

The V call is TRBV4-1, the J call TRBJ2-3; 8 bases agree with TRBD2. The CDR3 contains 17 residues. The V gene's germline CDR1 is MGHRA and CDR2 YSYEKL. V was pared by 0 bases and J by 3 bases, with 8 bases of the junction left unmatched. The CDR3 loop is CASSQDHWAGGTDTQYF. In DNA form, the CDR3 reads TGCGCCAGCAGCCAAGATCATTGGGCGGGGGGTACAGATACGCAGTATTTT.

The chain carries TRBV19 and TRBJ1-1; D is possibly TRBD1 (5 bases). The V end was cut by 8 bases, the J end by 6 bases, with 22 bases between. The CDR3 totals 15 residues. Germline CDR1 is LNHDA and CDR2 is SQIVND (reference sequence). The CDR3 DNA follows: TGTGCCAGTGGAGTTTTTAGGGGCGTACTCCCTGAAGCTTTCTTT. It is translated as CASGVFRGVLPEAFF.

There are a few counts of this clone. This chain links TRBV5-1 with TRBJ2-5, with 7 bases identical to TRBD2. J gave up 4 bases and V 0 bases, and 3 bases lay outside the gene matches. Germline V gene lookup returns CDR1 SGHRS and CDR2 YFSETQ. The CDR3 covers 14 residues. The CDR3 loop is CASSLAPSGETQYF. In nucleotides, the CDR3 is TGCGCCAGCAGCTTGGCCCCTAGCGGAGAGACCCAGTACTTC. Drawing the rest from reference TRBV5-1 and TRBJ2-5, the complete variable domain is KAGVTQTPRYLIKTRGQQVTLSCSPISGHRSVSWYQQTPGQGLQFLFEYFSETQRNKGNFPGRFSGRQFSNSRSEMNVSTLELGDSALYLCASSLAPSGETQYFGPGTRLLVL.

This clone has ten or more counts. The chain links TRBV14 to TRBJ2-5; D remains ambiguous. The germline V and J ends were trimmed by 0 bases and 4 bases, with 6 bases remaining between them. Germline V gene data show CDR1 as SGHDN and CDR2 as FVKESK. CDR3 size: 13 residues. The CDR3 reads CASSQEPRETQYF. The CDR3 region has the DNA TGTGCCAGCAGCCAAGAACCGCGAGAGACCCAGTACTTC.

This clone came up a few times. The chain combines TRBV18 with TRBJ2-5; TRBD1 agrees at 7 bases. CDR3 length: 14 amino acids. The junction had 5 bases not matched to a gene; V was cut back by 2 bases and J by 5 bases. Looked up from germline, CDR1 is KGHSH and CDR2 is LQKENI. The CDR3 here is CASSPNRGSETQYF. The DNA for the CDR3 is TGTGCCAGCTCACCAAACAGGGGAAGCGAGACCCAGTACTTC.

This rearrangement joins TRBV5-1 to TRBJ1-1; D call uncertain. Germline V CDR1 and CDR2: SGHRS, YFSETQ. The length of the CDR3 is 14 residues. V lost 1 base and J lost 3, with 10 bases in between. The CDR3 region is CASSLTPADTEAFF. The DNA for the CDR3 is TGCGCCAGCAGCTTGACACCCGCGGACACTGAAGCTTTCTTT.

The sample holds one count of this clone. The chain uses TRBV5-1 and TRBJ2-7, with D unclear. The CDR3 length is 14 residues. V was clipped by 0 bases and J by 4 bases, with 11 bases between them. Germline loops: CDR1 SGHRS, CDR2 YFSETQ. CDR3 bases: TGCGCCAGCAGCTTGGCTCCCGACGCGTACGAGCAGTACTTC. Protein: CASSLAPDAYEQYF.

The V and J genes are TRBV27 and TRBJ2-1; TRBD1 matches at 8 bases. Germline V gene data show CDR1 as MNHEY and CDR2 as SMNVEV (reference sequence). The length of the CDR3 is 15 residues. V lost 4 bases, J lost 2 bases, and 4 bases stayed unmatched. The CDR3 DNA follows: TGTGCCAGCAGTTCCCACAGGGGGACCTACAATGAGCAGTTCTTC. Its translation is CASSSHRGTYNEQFF.

The rearrangement joins TRBV6-5 to TRBJ2-2; D call uncertain. Trimming stripped 0 bases from V and 3 bases from J, with 2 bases between. The CDR3 is 13 amino acids. Germline CDR1 and CDR2: MNHEY and SVGAGI. The CDR3 DNA sequence: TGTGCCAGCAGTTACTCATACACCGGGGAGCTGTTTTTT. Encoded protein: CASSYSYTGELFF.

The J gene is TRBJ2-1, the V gene TRBV5-1; D remains ambiguous. Deletions cut 0 bases from V and 2 bases from J, with 15 bases between. Germline CDR1 and CDR2: SGHRS and YFSETQ. This CDR3 has 17 residues. The CDR3 region is CASSLGRRTPAYNEQFF. CDR3 in DNA: TGCGCCAGCAGCTTGGGACGTCGGACGCCAGCCTACAATGAGCAGTTCTTC.

This clone occurred a few times. The chain carries TRBV27 and TRBJ2-5; no definite D call. CDR1 and CDR2 (germline): MNHEY, SMNVEV (reference sequence). Trimming left V 6 bases short and J 1 base short, with 12 bases between. The length of the CDR3 is 14 residues. DNA for the CDR3: TGTGCCAGCAGGAAAGGTGCCAGCCAAGAGACCCAGTACTTC. Protein product: CASRKGASQETQYF.

This clone was recorded a few times. The rearrangement links TRBV7-2 to TRBJ2-3, with 8 positions matching TRBD1. V was pared by 5 bases and J by 3 bases, with 7 bases of the junction left unmatched. This CDR3 has 15 amino acids. CDR1 SGHTA and CDR2 FQGNSA come from the germline V gene. CDR3 nucleotides: TGTGCCAGCAGCATGCAGGGGGCGAGGACAGATACGCAGTATTTT. Encoded protein: CASSMQGARTDTQYF.

The chain has TRBV5-1 and TRBJ2-7; 10 bases map to TRBD1. V shed 3 bases, J shed 5 bases, and the junction held 8 bases outside the gene matches. The CDR3 consists of 15 residues. Germline V gene lookup returns CDR1 SGHRS and CDR2 YFSETQ. The CDR3 sequence: CASSWGTGAEDEQYF. The CDR3 coding sequence is TGCGCCAGCAGCTGGGGGACAGGGGCGGAGGACGAGCAGTACTTC.

The chain employs TRBV5-4 and TRBJ2-3, with D possibly being TRBD2 (6 bases). The CDR3 covers 14 residues. V was shortened by 1 base and J by 6 bases, with 12 bases between the two germline ends. Germline V gene sequence: CDR1 SGHNT, CDR2 YYREEE (reference sequence). The CDR3 is CASSLRLASDTQYF. CDR3 coding DNA: TGTGCCAGCAGCTTGAGGCTAGCGTCCGATACGCAGTATTTT.

The rearrangement uses TRBV7-9 and TRBJ2-5; 7 bases map to TRBD2. V lost 0 bases and J lost 4; bases outside the gene matches: 5. The CDR3 is made up of 15 amino acids. The germline CDR1 and CDR2 sequences are SEHNR and FQNEAQ (reference sequence). The CDR3 DNA reads as TGTGCCAGCAGCTTAGCGCTGTCGGGGGGAGAGACCCAGTACTTC. It translates to CASSLALSGGETQYF.

The CDR3 region is CASSAYTGTGDSPLHF. The CDR3 region has the DNA TGCGCCAGCAGCGCTTACACCGGGACAGGTGACTCACCCCTCCACTTT. The chain links TRBV5-1 to TRBJ1-6; 8 bases line up with TRBD1. Trimming cost V 4 bases and J 10 bases; bases outside gene matches: 13. The CDR3 loop spans 16 amino acids. Germline V gives CDR1 SGHRS, CDR2 YFSETQ.